This TCR beta chain derives from a study of blood T cell repertoires in COVID-19. Study context: The study drew acute and convalescent COVID-19 samples from the United States, Italy and Spain. Sample material is recorded as cDNA or gDNA derived from T cells, B-cell-depleted T cells, or PBMCs.

Patients at the Seattle site were enrolled during active infection and followed longitudinally. Per the original methods: How many nucleated cells were present was estimated from reference gene primer amplification. Repertoires were generated with immunoSEQ multiplex PCR, while TCRdb's copy carries only in-frame clones and drops some. V and J calls and clone size are copied from that table; D and trimming were computed from the DNA. Among over 150,000 clones listed, approximately 86% were seen once. Germline V lookup: CDR1 LNHDA, CDR2 SQIVND (reference sequence). The CDR3 runs to 14 residues. The germline V and J ends were trimmed by 7 bases and 4 bases, with 11 bases remaining between them.

This clonotype originated in a man of 80 years or more with COVID-19, enrolled during active disease. This rearrangement joins TRBV19 to TRBJ2-6; the D gene is possibly TRBD2 (5 bases). Sequences were obtained from peripheral blood. Written as DNA, the CDR3 is TGTGCCAGTAAGTCGGGGAGAGGGGCCAACGTCCTGACTTTC. Its translation: CASKSGRGANVLTF.